The rows below give T cell receptor beta chains drawn from one sample of a study of blood T cell repertoires in COVID-19. Sequencing used immunoSEQ multiplex PCR; TCRdb keeps in-frame clones, though not all of them. Seen here are around 140,000 clones, about 86% observed once, and the top ten hold roughly 8.2%. The specimen sequenced was peripheral blood. These receptors were taken from a human donor in a cohort sampled during active COVID-19. CDR3s include the opening cysteine and the closing phenylalanine or tryptophan.

V gene: TRBV28
J gene: TRBJ1-2
CDR3 protein: CASRIPDRVGYTF

V gene: TRBV7-8
J gene: TRBJ2-1
CDR3 protein: CASSSPWTGNSYNEQFF

V gene: TRBV6-6
J gene: TRBJ2-1
CDR3 protein: CASSLDGGSEQFF

V gene: TRBV5-1
J gene: TRBJ2-1
CDR3 protein: CASTLESGSGNEQFF

V gene: TRBV5-1
J gene: TRBJ1-1
CDR3 protein: CASSLAPDTEAFF

V gene: TRBV29-1
J gene: TRBJ2-1
CDR3 protein: CSVPPPEGLPYNEQFF

V gene: TRBV18
J gene: TRBJ1-1
CDR3 protein: CASSQGHLNTEAFF

V gene: TRBV4-2
J gene: TRBJ2-5
CDR3 protein: CASSQDSAGGEETQYF

V gene: TRBV11-1
J gene: TRBJ1-1
CDR3 protein: CASSVQTGFEAFF

V gene: TRBV9
J gene: TRBJ1-2
CDR3 protein: CASSEAFFYGYTF